This T cell receptor beta chain was sequenced during a study of human T cells and chemical hapten exposure. Study-wide results and limits: Having alopecia, the donors may differ immunologically from healthy people. DPC sensitization produced no change in TCRs with frequency above 1 in 1000.

Individual cDNA molecules each carried unique molecular identifiers attached by the library. TCRdb analysed the RACE reads with MiXCR anew, one entry per CDR3 protein. The sample contains approximately 370,000 distinct CDR3 sequences, around 5.5% of which appear only once. Germline V CDR1 and CDR2: LGHNA, YSLEER. J gave up 13 bases and V 0 bases, and 8 bases lay outside the gene matches. The CDR3 runs 15 residues. Described time point: pre-sensitization, week 0. Treatment of the sample: therapeutic diphenylcyclopropenone sensitization with weekly scalp DPC. Ahead of applying each patch test, blood was sampled. This clonotype was observed at least ten times. Its antigen is not known.

The chain couples TRBV4-3 to TRBJ1-6, with 8 nucleotides matching TRBD1. The sequences come from whole blood, collected in connection with sensitization to the hapten diphenylcyclopropenone (DPC). The TCR comes from a woman between 18 and 29 years old with alopecia areata. Some clones in this sample may be carry-over from other donors' samples. The CDR3 sequence: CASSQDSNRGSPLHF. CDR3 coding DNA: TGCGCCAGCAGCCAAGACAGTAACAGGGGGTCTCCCCTCCACTTT.